Listed here are 23 T cell receptor beta chains from one sample, sequenced in a study of CD8 T cells in Susac syndrome (dated by TCRdb to between 2019 and 2020). Libraries came from the immunoSEQ multiplex PCR assay. RNA was extracted using the RNeasy kit, and roughly 0.45 to 1 microgram was reverse transcribed with random hexamers. TCRdb took the public reads, trimmed them with fastp at Q25, ran MiXCR for clone calling and kept in-frame beta chains. Rows with a matching CDR3 protein are joined into one entry that keeps the most common DNA and genes. For this sample there are about 120,000 distinct CDR3 sequences; 80% to 95% appear just once. Of the sample, over 0.1% falls within the top ten clones. The sample consisted of CD8+ T cells from PBMCs. All receptors come from a human donor in good health.

This rearrangement joins TRBV29-1 to TRBJ1-2; no clear D. The CDR3 is 11 amino acids. The germline CDR1 and CDR2 sequences are SQVTM and ANQGSEA. Deletions cut 5 bases from V and 3 bases from J, with 7 bases between. The CDR3: CSVREYYGYTF. The DNA of the CDR3 is TGCAGCGTTAGGGAGTACTATGGCTACACCTTC.

This chain uses TRBV19 with TRBJ2-3, with TRBD2 matching over 14 bases. The CDR3 covers 15 residues. Germline values: CDR1 LNHDA, CDR2 SQIVND (reference sequence). The trim removed 2 bases at V and 8 bases at J, leaving 3 bases unmatched. CDR3 loop: CASSISGLAGVTQYF. The CDR3 coding sequence is TGTGCCAGTAGTATATCGGGACTAGCGGGAGTTACGCAGTATTTT.

The chain couples TRBV29-1 to TRBJ1-1; no clear D gene. V was trimmed by 6 bases and J by 1 base, leaving 9 bases between them. Per the germline V gene, CDR1 is SQVTM and CDR2 is ANQGSEA. The length of the CDR3 is 12 residues. This chain's CDR3 is CSVSTGNTEAFF. DNA for the CDR3: TGCAGCGTATCGACGGGGAACACTGAAGCTTTCTTT.

This clonotype was seen only once. The chain recombines TRBV19 with TRBJ2-7; the match to TRBD1 covers 8 bases. The trim removed 6 bases at V and 2 bases at J, leaving 9 bases unmatched. Germline CDR1 and CDR2: LNHDA and SQIVND (reference sequence). The CDR3 extends over 15 amino acids. CDR3 loop: CASSRNTGGTYEQYF. In nucleotides, the CDR3 is TGTGCCAGTAGCCGCAACACAGGGGGGACCTACGAGCAGTACTTC.

The V gene is TRBV21-1, the J gene TRBJ1-2; the DNA was not compared with TRBD1, the D call given in the table. TRBV21-1 constitutes a pseudogene. This CDR3 region has 15 residues. CDR3 in amino acids: CASSKVDRGTLGYTF. The CDR3 DNA follows: TGTGCCAGCAGCAAAGTAGACAGGGGAACACTCGGCTACACCTTC.

The rearrangement uses TRBV2 and TRBJ1-2; D not certain. The germline V gene has CDR1 SNHLY and CDR2 FYNNEI. This CDR3 is 15 amino acids long. The ends were cut back, 0 bases at V and 2 bases at J, with 10 bases in the middle. DNA for the CDR3: TGTGCCAGCAGTGAAGCTGGTGTCAGGAACTATGGCTACACCTTC. It translates to CASSEAGVRNYGYTF.

V and J are TRBV4-2 and TRBJ1-5; D is possibly TRBD1 (5 bases). V lost 0 bases and J 4 bases, leaving 10 bases between the germline ends. The germline CDR1 and CDR2 sequences are LGHNA and YNFKEQ. This CDR3 is 15 amino acids long. CDR3 DNA sequence: TGTGCCAGCAGCCAAGAGACCAGGGAAAATCAGCCCCAGCATTTT. It is translated as CASSQETRENQPQHF.

This chain links TRBV12-3 or TRBV12-4 with TRBJ2-2; possible D gene TRBD1, 6 bases. The CDR3 spans 14 residues. V gave up 7 bases and J gave up 4 bases, with 13 bases separating them. CDR3 nucleotide sequence: TGTGCCAGCATCTGGGGACAAAGCACCGGGGAGCTGTTTTTT. Protein product: CASIWGQSTGELFF.

This clonotype was observed a few times. V and J are TRBV7-2 and TRBJ2-7; no firm D call. Trimming took off 5 bases at V and 6 bases at J, with 8 bases between the two ends. This CDR3 has 11 amino acids. Germline CDR1 reads SGHTA; CDR2 reads FQGNSA. The CDR3 bases are TGTGCCAGCAGCCTGCTTTTCGAGCAGTACTTC. Translation: CASSLLFEQYF.

This chain links TRBV6-1 with TRBJ2-3; 7 nucleotides match TRBD2. CDR3 length equals 15 residues. Germline CDR1 reads MNHNS; CDR2 reads SASEGT. V lost 6 bases, J lost 4 bases, and 10 bases stayed unmatched. This chain's CDR3 is CASREMGREADTQYF. The CDR3 DNA reads TGTGCCAGCAGGGAAATGGGACGGGAGGCAGATACGCAGTATTTT.

V and J are TRBV6-5 and TRBJ2-7; weak D call: TRBD1 (6 bases). Germline V lookup: CDR1 MNHEY, CDR2 SVGAGI. Trimming left V 5 bases short and J 2 bases short, with 16 bases between. This CDR3 spans 15 amino acids. CDR3 residues: CASSATGTTPYEQYF. The CDR3 DNA follows: TGTGCCAGCAGTGCCACCGGGACAACTCCCTACGAGCAGTACTTC.

The rearrangement links TRBV19 to TRBJ2-1; tentatively, D is TRBD2 (5 bases). The CDR3 is 13 amino acids. The germline V gene encodes CDR1 LNHDA and CDR2 SQIVND (reference sequence). With 3 bases removed from V and 10 bases from J, the gap between germline ends came to 13 bases. CDR3 residues: CASSIGQTTEQFF. Here the CDR3 DNA reads TGTGCCAGTAGTATTGGGCAGACTACAGAGCAGTTCTTC. The full variable domain, completed using reference TRBV19 and TRBJ2-1, is DGGITQSPKYLFRKEGQNVTLSCEQNLNHDAMYWYRQDPGQGLRLIYYSQIVNDFQKGDIAEGYSVSREKKESFPLTVTSAQKNPTAFYLCASSIGQTTEQFFGPGTRLTVL.

V is TRBV24-1 and J is TRBJ2-5; 12 bases map to TRBD1. The CDR3 has 16 residues. Germline CDR1 and CDR2: KGHDR and SFDVKD. V shed 5 bases, J shed 4 bases, and the junction held 7 bases outside the gene matches. The CDR3 protein is CATSGSGTGGAETQYF. The DNA for the CDR3 is TGTGCCACCAGTGGGTCCGGGACAGGGGGCGCAGAGACCCAGTACTTC.

The genes are TRBV5-1 and TRBJ2-5; D ambiguous. CDR1 SGHRS and CDR2 YFSETQ come from the germline V gene. The V end lost 4 bases, the J end lost 4 bases, and 11 bases lay between the germline ends. The CDR3 contains 13 residues. The CDR3, as DNA: TGCGCCAGCAGCCCTCCGGGTCCAGAGACCCAGTACTTC. This sequence encodes CASSPPGPETQYF.

This chain connects TRBV6-4 to TRBJ2-3; the match to TRBD2 covers 13 bases. The CDR3 extends over 15 amino acids. With 2 bases clipped from V and 4 bases from J, the junction kept 0 bases outside the gene matches. Germline values: CDR1 MRHNA, CDR2 SNTAGT. Written as DNA, the CDR3 is TGTGCCAGCAGTGACGGGACTAGCGGGGCAGATACGCAGTATTTT. This gives the protein CASSDGTSGADTQYF.

For the CDR3, the DNA is TGTGCCAGCAGCTCACACCCGGGACGGACCGGGGAGCTGTTTTTT. Translated, it gives CASSSHPGRTGELFF. The rearrangement uses TRBV7-3 and TRBJ2-2; D tentatively reads TRBD1 or TRBD2 (5 bases each). This CDR3 spans 15 amino acids. Germline lookup yields CDR1 SGHTA and CDR2 FQGTGA. Trimming took 4 bases from V and 5 from J, leaving 14 bases between them.

The sample holds one count of this clonotype. The rearrangement uses TRBV14 and TRBJ2-1; D is uncertain. Trimming took 2 bases from V and 3 from J, leaving 11 bases between them. The CDR3 has 15 amino acids. Germline values: CDR1 SGHDN, CDR2 FVKESK. CDR3 DNA: TGTGCCAGCAGCCAACTACGAGAGAGCTACAATGAGCAGTTCTTC. Its protein product is CASSQLRESYNEQFF. The whole variable domain, remainder taken from reference TRBV14 and TRBJ2-1, is EAGVTQFPSHSVIEKGQTVTLRCDPISGHDNLYWYRRVMGKEIKFLLHFVKESKQDESGMPNNRFLAERTGGTYSTLKVQPAELEDSGVYFCASSQLRESYNEQFFGPGTRLTVL.

V and J are TRBV20-1 and TRBJ2-1, with TRBD2 identical over 11 bases. This CDR3 spans 20 amino acids. The germline V gene encodes CDR1 DFQATT and CDR2 SNEGSKA (reference sequence). The trim removed 6 bases at V and 0 bases at J, leaving 19 bases unmatched. CDR3 residues: CSAGRRDLAGGHFSYNEQFF. As DNA, the CDR3 is TGCAGTGCCGGACGAAGGGATCTAGCGGGAGGCCACTTCTCCTACAATGAGCAGTTCTTC.

The chain uses TRBV23-1 and TRBJ2-2; 11 nucleotides match TRBD1. TRBV23-1 is an ORF for which the function is uncertain. The CDR3 runs to 15 residues. V shed 3 bases, J shed 7 bases, and the junction held 4 bases outside the gene matches. The CDR3 sequence: CASSQGTGGIGELFF. The CDR3 DNA reads as TGCGCCAGCAGTCAGGGGACAGGGGGGATCGGGGAGCTGTTTTTT.

This clonotype was recorded only once. This rearrangement joins TRBV18 to TRBJ2-4; 11 bases fit TRBD2. Germline V gene sequence: CDR1 KGHSH, CDR2 LQKENI. V shed 5 bases, J shed 5 bases, and the junction held 8 bases outside the gene matches. The CDR3 length is 16 residues. The CDR3 protein is CASSTNPSGRQNIQYF. CDR3 DNA: TGTGCCAGCTCAACCAATCCTAGCGGGAGGCAAAACATTCAGTACTTC.

The chain combines TRBV12-3 or TRBV12-4 with TRBJ1-2; 8 nucleotides align to TRBD1. The length of the CDR3 is 14 residues. V was clipped by 6 bases and J by 4 bases; unmatched bases: 7. CDR3 in amino acids: CASSRGQGSYGYTF. CDR3 DNA sequence: TGTGCCAGCAGCCGCGGACAGGGTAGCTATGGCTACACCTTC.

J is TRBJ1-2 and V is TRBV7-9; 8 bases agree with TRBD1. The CDR3 length is 14 residues. Germline CDR1 reads SEHNR; CDR2 reads FQNEAQ (reference sequence). The V gene end was trimmed by 5 bases and the J gene end by 6 bases; junction bases not matched to a gene: 8. CDR3 coding DNA: TGTGCCAGCAGCCCTGGACAGGGAATCCATGGCTACACCTTC. It specifies CASSPGQGIHGYTF.

The chain joins TRBV3-1 to TRBJ1-4; D may be TRBD1 (5 bases). Trimming took off 4 bases at V and 7 bases at J, with 16 bases between the two ends. This CDR3 contains 15 residues. The V gene's germline CDR1 is LGHDT and CDR2 YNNKEL (reference sequence). CDR3 protein: CASSLAGPAAEKLFF. CDR3 in DNA: TGTGCCAGCAGCCTGGCGGGGCCCGCGGCTGAAAAACTGTTTTTT.